These 25 T cell receptor beta chains were all obtained from the same sample, sequenced in a study. TCRdb ran MiXCR on the 5' RACE reads and lists one entry per CDR3 protein. The table shows about 42,000 distinct CDR3 sequences, with about 29% occurring only once. The sequencing input was tumor-infiltrating memory CD4+ T cells sorted from the breast tumor. Subset defined: memory CD4+ T cells, CD4+CD45RO+CD25-. Receptors were obtained from a female donor with breast cancer.

This sequence joins TRBV9 and TRBJ2-2; D may correspond to TRBD1 or TRBD2 (7 bases each). Germline-derived CDR1 and CDR2 are SGDLS and YYNGEE. This CDR3 region has 13 residues. Trimming stripped 3 bases from V and 6 bases from J, with 9 bases between. This CDR3 reads CASSAGGAGELFF. The CDR3 DNA is TGTGCCAGCAGCGCAGGGGGGGCCGGGGAGCTGTTTTTT. Together with reference TRBV9 and TRBJ2-2, the CDR3 gives the full variable domain: DSGVTQTPKHLITATGQRVTLRCSPRSGDLSVYWYQQSLDQGLQFLIQYYNGEERAKGNILERFSAQQFPDLHSELNLSSLELGDSALYFCASSAGGAGELFFGEGSRLTVL.

This sequence joins TRBV24-1 and TRBJ2-1; 10 bases fit TRBD2. Germline CDR1 KGHDR, CDR2 SFDVKD. V was pared by 7 bases and J by 6 bases, with 11 bases of the junction left unmatched. This CDR3 comprises 16 residues. This CDR3 is CATRDSGLAVANEQFF. Here the CDR3 DNA reads TGTGCCACCAGGGATAGTGGACTAGCGGTGGCCAATGAGCAGTTCTTC.

This clonotype was seen many times. The chain recombines TRBV5-4 with TRBJ2-5, with TRBD2 as a possible D gene (6 bases). Deletions cut 5 bases from V and 4 bases from J, with 15 bases between. The length of the CDR3 is 14 residues. Germline assignment: CDR1 SGHNT and CDR2 YYREEE (reference sequence). CDR3 sequence reads: CASRSGTRGETQYF. DNA of the CDR3: TGTGCCAGCAGATCCGGGACGCGGGGAGAGACCCAGTACTTC. Filled out from reference TRBV5-4 and TRBJ2-5, the complete variable domain reads ETGVTQSPTHLIKTRGQQVTLRCSSQSGHNTVSWYQQALGQGPQFIFQYYREEENGRGNFPPRFSGLQFPNYSSELNVNALELDDSALYLCASRSGTRGETQYFGPGTRLLVL.

This clonotype was observed a few times. This chain links TRBV20-1 with TRBJ2-2; 7 bases line up with TRBD2. Trimming cost V 6 bases and J 0 bases; bases outside gene matches: 4. CDR3 length: 14 amino acids. Germline lookup yields CDR1 DFQATT and CDR2 SNEGSKA (reference sequence). The CDR3 region has the DNA TGCAGTGCGAGTGGACTAGCGAACACCGGGGAGCTGTTTTTT. It encodes CSASGLANTGELFF.

On this clonotype: A much larger clonotype is one base distant, so this may be a read error. The chain is built from TRBV9 and TRBJ1-2, with D tentatively TRBD1 (5 bases). The CDR3 has 12 residues. Germline CDR1 and CDR2: SGDLS and YYNGEE. CDR3 in amino acids: CTSSGGNYGYTF. The CDR3 DNA reads as TGTACCAGCAGCGGGGGAAACTATGGCTACACCTTC. Full variable domain (outside the CDR3, taken from reference TRBV9 and TRBJ1-2): DSGVTQTPKHLITATGQRVTLRCSPRSGDLSVYWYQQSLDQGLQFLIQYYNGEERAKGNILERFSAQQFPDLHSELNLSSLELGDSALYFCTSSGGNYGYTFGSGTRLTVV.

The chain recombines TRBV20-1 with TRBJ1-1; 7 bases map to TRBD1. V lost 2 bases, J lost 3 bases, and 6 bases stayed unmatched. The germline V gene encodes CDR1 DFQATT and CDR2 SNEGSKA (reference sequence). The CDR3 has 14 amino acids. The CDR3 spells CSARPFDRDTEAFF. CDR3 nucleotides: TGCAGTGCTAGACCTTTCGACAGGGACACTGAAGCTTTCTTT.

This chain joins TRBV28 and TRBJ1-5, with D possibly matching TRBD1 (6 bases). This CDR3 region has 16 residues. Germline loops: CDR1 MDHEN, CDR2 SYDVKM. V lost 6 bases, J lost 2 bases, and 17 bases lay in between. CDR3 bases: TGTGCCAGCAGACCCCAGGGGCGGATAGGCAATCAGCCCCAGCATTTT. Protein sequence: CASRPQGRIGNQPQHF. Variable domain in full (rest from reference TRBV28 and TRBJ1-5): DVKVTQSSRYLVKRTGEKVFLECVQDMDHENMFWYRQDPGLGLRLIYFSYDVKMKEKGDIPEGYSVSREKKERFSLILESASTNQTSMYLCASRPQGRIGNQPQHFGDGTRLSIL.

This clonotype was recorded once. This chain connects TRBV5-1 to TRBJ1-5, with a tentative D call TRBD1 (5 bases). Per the germline V gene, CDR1 is SGHRS and CDR2 is YFSETQ. V was cut by 4 bases and J by 9 bases, with 23 bases left in between. This CDR3 has 16 residues. The chain's CDR3 is CASSAELRDGEWPQHF. DNA of the CDR3: TGCGCCAGCAGCGCGGAGCTCCGGGACGGAGAATGGCCCCAGCATTTT.

A note on this clonotype: One junction end disagrees with the germline gene, perhaps due to a read error. The V gene is TRBV5-1, the J gene TRBJ2-5; D could derive from TRBD1 or TRBD2 (5 bases each). There are 14 residues in the CDR3. Germline V gene data show CDR1 as SGHRS and CDR2 as YFSETQ. DNA for the CDR3: TGCACCAGCAGCTTCTGGGGGAGTGGAGAGACCCAGTACTTC. It yields the protein CTSSFWGSGETQYF.

This clonotype showed up just a few times. CDR3 sequence (DNA): TGCAGAGTAGACAGGGTCTTCACTAATGAAAAACTGTTTTTT. Translation: CRVDRVFTNEKLFF. The chain couples TRBV29-1 to TRBJ1-4; 7 bases map to TRBD1. Per germline, CDR1 SQVTM and CDR2 ANQGSEA. This CDR3 comprises 14 residues.

The table lists this clonotype with a few counts. This chain uses TRBV6-1 with TRBJ2-3; weak D call: TRBD2 (6 bases). The CDR3 loop spans 13 amino acids. With 8 bases removed from V and 6 bases from J, the gap between germline ends came to 15 bases. Germline V gives CDR1 MNHNS, CDR2 SASEGT. The CDR3 nucleotides are TGTGCCAGCCTCGGAGGGGCGTGGGATACGCAGTATTTT. Translation: CASLGGAWDTQYF.

This clonotype has only a few counts. The chain has TRBV7-9 and TRBJ2-7; tentative D call: TRBD2 (7 bases). The germline CDR1 and CDR2 sequences are SEHNR and FQNEAQ (reference sequence). The CDR3 has 18 residues. With 3 bases removed from V and 3 bases from J, the gap between germline ends came to 24 bases. The CDR3 loop is CASSFGLGQRDGVYEQYF. The CDR3 DNA follows: TGTGCCAGCAGCTTCGGACTTGGACAGCGGGATGGCGTCTACGAGCAGTACTTC.

This clonotype was counted many times. The chain recombines TRBV25-1 with TRBJ2-7, with D possibly matching TRBD1 (5 bases). The CDR3 extends over 14 amino acids. Germline-derived CDR1 and CDR2 are MGHDK and SYGVNS. V lost 2 bases and J lost 0, with 8 bases in between. The CDR3 is CASSEEGDSYEQYF. The CDR3 DNA sequence: TGTGCCAGCAGTGAAGAAGGGGACTCCTACGAGCAGTACTTC.

The rearrangement links TRBV12-3 or TRBV12-4 to TRBJ2-3, with D unclear. The CDR3 covers 12 residues. V was trimmed by 6 bases and J by 6 bases, leaving 10 bases between them. The CDR3 is CASRLIGDTQYF. The CDR3 coding sequence is TGTGCCAGCAGACTCATTGGGGATACGCAGTATTTT.

This chain joins TRBV5-1 and TRBJ2-2; possible D gene TRBD2, 6 bases. Deletions cut 3 bases from V and 4 bases from J, with 13 bases between. Germline V lookup: CDR1 SGHRS, CDR2 YFSETQ. The CDR3 consists of 15 residues. CDR3 coding DNA: TGCGCCAGCAGCTCGACCGGGACTCGCACCGGGGAGCTGTTTTTT. It encodes CASSSTGTRTGELFF.

This clonotype was counted ten times or more. V usage is TRBV5-1 and J usage is TRBJ2-4; D is tentatively TRBD1 or TRBD2 (5 bases each). The CDR3 has 16 amino acids. The ends were cut back, 5 bases at V and 0 bases at J, with 15 bases in the middle. CDR1 SGHRS and CDR2 YFSETQ come from the germline V gene. CDR3 in amino acids: CASSEGQGLAKNIQYF. DNA of the CDR3: TGCGCCAGCAGTGAGGGGCAGGGCCTAGCCAAAAACATTCAGTACTTC.

In this sample, this clonotype turned up many times. The J gene is TRBJ2-1, the V gene TRBV28, with a weak D call TRBD1 (6 bases). V lost 6 bases and J 1 base, leaving 16 bases between the germline ends. CDR1 is MDHEN, CDR2 SYDVKM, per germline. The CDR3 totals 16 residues. The CDR3 DNA sequence: TGTGCCAGCAGCAACGACAGGAAAGGGTCCTACAATGAGCAGTTCTTC. This codes for CASSNDRKGSYNEQFF.

This clonotype turned up a few times. The chain employs TRBV20-1 and TRBJ1-6; D is perhaps TRBD1 (5 bases). The CDR3 is 14 amino acids. Per germline, CDR1 DFQATT and CDR2 SNEGSKA (reference sequence). Trimming stripped 2 bases from V and 5 bases from J, with 10 bases between. The DNA for the CDR3 is TGCAGTGCTAGACAGGGACCTGATAATTCACCCCTCCACTTT. Translation gives CSARQGPDNSPLHF.

This chain uses TRBV27 with TRBJ1-1, with unresolved D. The CDR3 runs to 11 residues. V was cut by 8 bases and J by 11 bases, with 15 bases left in between. Germline CDR1 reads MNHEY; CDR2 reads SMNVEV (reference sequence). The CDR3 nucleotides are TGTGCCAGCTTGGACCCCCCGGAGGCTTTCTTT. Its translation is CASLDPPEAFF.

This clonotype came up many times. V usage is TRBV29-1 and J usage is TRBJ1-5; D not certain. The CDR3 is 14 amino acids. Germline CDR1 reads SQVTM; CDR2 reads ANQGSEA. V was clipped by 5 bases and J by 3 bases, with 14 bases between them. CDR3 in amino acids: CSVREAAINQPQHF. The CDR3 nucleotides are TGCAGCGTTCGAGAGGCAGCGATCAATCAGCCCCAGCATTTT.

The chain joins TRBV3-1 to TRBJ2-1; D gene uncertain. Per germline, CDR1 LGHDT and CDR2 YNNKEL (reference sequence). The CDR3 is 12 residues long. Between the trimmed V and J ends, which lost 7 bases and 9 bases, there was a span of 13 bases. The CDR3 here is CASTRGFVEQFF. For the CDR3, the DNA is TGTGCCAGCACCCGTGGGTTTGTTGAGCAGTTCTTC.

Concerning this clonotype itself: A much larger clone differs from this one at a single base, so this may be a read error. V usage is TRBV7-2 and J usage is TRBJ2-3, with TRBD1 matching over 8 bases. The ends lost 3 bases at V and 3 bases at J; junction bases unmatched: 5. Germline-derived CDR1 and CDR2 are SGHTA and FQGNSA. The CDR3 contains 15 residues. CDR3: CASSLTGVGTDTQYF. CDR3 in DNA: TGTGCCAGCAGCTTGACAGGGGTGGGGACAGATACGCAGTATTTT.

This clonotype was recorded a few times. The rearrangement links TRBV27 to TRBJ2-5, with 7 nucleotides matching TRBD1. CDR1 and CDR2 from the germline V gene are MNHEY and SMNVEV (reference sequence). Germline trimming cut 1 base from V and 0 bases from J; bases unmatched to any gene: 17. This CDR3 is 20 amino acids long. CDR3: CASSLYWGFAGTDDQETQYF. Here the CDR3 DNA reads TGTGCCAGCAGTTTATATTGGGGGTTTGCCGGGACAGACGACCAAGAGACCCAGTACTTC.

The chain combines TRBV7-3 with TRBJ1-6; no reliable D call. The CDR3 covers 13 residues. Germline CDR1 reads SGHTA; CDR2 reads FQGTGA. Trimming removed 6 bases at V and 7 bases at J, with 10 bases between. CDR3 coding DNA: TGTGCCAGCAGGCGGTCGAGGAATTCACCCCTCCACTTT. It specifies CASRRSRNSPLHF.

In this sample, this clonotype turned up many times. V is TRBV7-2 and J is TRBJ1-6; D is perhaps TRBD1 (5 bases). V lost 8 bases and J 11 bases, leaving 16 bases between the germline ends. The CDR3 totals 13 residues. Germline CDR1 SGHTA, CDR2 FQGNSA. The CDR3 protein is CASGVAGSAPLHF. As DNA, the CDR3 is TGTGCCAGCGGGGTGGCAGGGTCGGCACCCCTCCACTTT.